This T cell receptor (beta chain) was captured in a study of blood T cell repertoires in COVID-19. The CDR3 loop spans 12 amino acids. The V gene's germline CDR1 is LNHDA and CDR2 SQIVND (reference sequence). Trimming took off 4 bases at V and 6 bases at J, with 7 bases between the two ends. Produced via immunoSEQ multiplex PCR; TCRdb's table is partial and in-frame only. The table has 450,000 to 500,000 clones, 80% to 90% seen once; the top ten hold 3% to 3.5%. This clonotype originated in a human donor in a cohort sampled during active COVID-19. This chain connects TRBV19 to TRBJ1-5; TRBD1 might be the D (5 bases). Specimen: peripheral blood. The CDR3: CASSNRRQPQHF. For the CDR3, the DNA is TGTGCCAGTAGTAACAGGCGTCAGCCCCAGCATTTT. The variable domain in full, with the rest retrieved from reference TRBV19 and TRBJ1-5, is DGGITQSPKYLFRKEGQNVTLSCEQNLNHDAMYWYRQDPGQGLRLIYYSQIVNDFQKGDIAEGYSVSREKKESFPLTVTSAQKNPTAFYLCASSNRRQPQHFGDGTRLSIL.